What follows are 7 T cell receptor beta chains derived from one specimen sequenced in a study of blood T cell repertoires in COVID-19. Profiling relied on immunoSEQ multiplex PCR, and the TCRdb table lists in-frame clones only, not all of them. The profile covers about 120,000 clones, with 82% appearing a single time and around 4.5% taken by the ten largest. The sequenced sample was peripheral blood. The receptors were gathered from a woman in her seventies with acute or convalescent COVID-19.

This chain connects TRBV3-1 (or the pseudogene TRBV3-2) to TRBJ2-1; TRBD2 aligns across 12 bases. Germline V gene data show CDR1 as LGHDT and CDR2 as YNNKEL (reference sequence). CDR3 length: 17 amino acids. V shed 1 base and J 4 bases; nucleotides not matched to a gene: 5. The CDR3 DNA reads TGTGCCAGCAGCCAAGGGCTAACTAGCGGGGGGTACAATGAGCAGTTCTTC. Its translation is CASSQGLTSGGYNEQFF.

This clone was observed a few times. The CDR3 nucleotides read TGTGCCATCAGGGAGGACAGGGGGCGGACCTCTTTTAGCTACACCTTC. This translates into CAIREDRGRTSFSYTF. V usage is TRBV10-3 and J usage is TRBJ1-2, with 11 bases fitting TRBD1. This CDR3 spans 16 amino acids. The V segment lost 6 bases and the J segment 9 bases; nucleotides outside the gene matches: 15. The V gene's germline CDR1 is ENHRY and CDR2 SYGVKD.

V is TRBV11-2 and J is TRBJ2-1; 14 bases are shared with TRBD2. CDR1 and CDR2 from the germline V gene are SGHAT and FQNNGV. The CDR3 sequence is 18 residues long. J was trimmed by 2 bases and V by 5 bases; bases with no gene match: 8. The CDR3 spells CASSPRGLAGEAYNEQFF. The CDR3 coding sequence is TGTGCCAGCAGCCCTCGGGGACTAGCGGGGGAGGCCTACAATGAGCAGTTCTTC.

This clone was counted a few times. The chain joins TRBV7-2 to TRBJ2-3; no clear D. Germline V lookup: CDR1 SGHTA, CDR2 FQGNSA. Trimming pared 6 bases from V and 4 bases from J, leaving 8 bases between. CDR3 length: 12 amino acids. The CDR3 is CASRTEADTQYF. Written as DNA, the CDR3 is TGTGCCAGCAGAACCGAGGCAGATACGCAGTATTTT.

This clone was counted only a few times. The CDR3 coding sequence is TGTGCCATCAAGCCTTCTCGGGTCATGAACACTGAAGCTTTCTTT. It translates to CAIKPSRVMNTEAFF. The V gene is TRBV10-3, the J gene TRBJ1-1, with D unresolved. The germline V gene encodes CDR1 ENHRY and CDR2 SYGVKD. With 7 bases removed from V and 0 bases from J, the gap between germline ends came to 15 bases. The CDR3 totals 15 residues.

The chain is built from TRBV19 and TRBJ2-2, with D possibly being TRBD2 (6 bases). The length of the CDR3 is 14 residues. The V gene's germline CDR1 is LNHDA and CDR2 SQIVND (reference sequence). Trimming left V 7 bases short and J 1 base short, with 10 bases between. This CDR3 is CASNVRGNTGELFF. The DNA for the CDR3 is TGTGCCAGTAATGTGCGGGGGAACACCGGGGAGCTGTTTTTT.

The chain has TRBV18 and TRBJ1-4; TRBD1 matches 7 bases. The V gene's germline CDR1 is KGHSH and CDR2 LQKENI. With V trimmed by 9 bases and J by 6 bases, 7 bases remained unmatched. CDR3 length: 13 amino acids. CDR3: CASKQGMDEKLFF. The CDR3 region has the DNA TGTGCCAGTAAACAGGGGATGGATGAAAAACTGTTTTTT.